Below are 7 T cell receptor beta chains sequenced from a single sample in a study of blood T cell repertoires in COVID-19. Clones were read by immunoSEQ multiplex PCR, and TCRdb kept only the in-frame ones, dropping some. This sample yields roughly 200,000 clones, of which about 90% are seen a single time; about 0.66% belongs to the top ten. Specimen: peripheral blood. Every receptor here comes from a man aged 50-60 years with acute or convalescent COVID-19.

The V and J genes are TRBV7-8 and TRBJ1-1; 9 bases are shared with TRBD1. The CDR3 totals 14 residues. From germline, CDR1 is SGHVS and CDR2 FQNEAQ. Germline trimming cut 6 bases from V and 4 bases from J; bases unmatched to any gene: 6. The CDR3 is CASRGTGGTTEAFF. The CDR3 nucleotides read TGTGCCAGCAGGGGTACAGGGGGCACCACTGAAGCTTTCTTT.

CDR3 region: CARSGIEGVKNIQYF. DNA of the CDR3: TGTGCCAGAAGCGGAATAGAGGGTGTCAAAAACATTCAGTACTTC. J is TRBJ2-4 and V is TRBV27, with TRBD2 as a possible D gene (5 bases). V was clipped by 9 bases and J by 3 bases, with 18 bases between them. The CDR3 is made up of 15 amino acids. Per the germline V gene, CDR1 is MNHEY and CDR2 is SMNVEV (reference sequence).

The genes are TRBV5-6 and TRBJ2-6; D gene unclear. Germline loops: CDR1 SGHDT, CDR2 YYEEEE. The CDR3 covers 13 residues. Trimming took off 4 bases at V and 2 bases at J, with 4 bases between the two ends. In DNA form, the CDR3 reads TGTGCCAGCAGCCCTACTGGGGCCAACGTCCTGACTTTC. Amino acids: CASSPTGANVLTF.

V and J are TRBV29-1 and TRBJ1-2; 9 bases align to TRBD1. The CDR3 is 15 amino acids. Per germline, CDR1 SQVTM and CDR2 ANQGSEA. The V gene end was trimmed by 3 bases and the J gene end by 1 base; junction bases not matched to a gene: 6. The CDR3 DNA reads as TGCAGCGTTGAGTCCCCGGGACAGGGTAACTATGGCTACACCTTC. Translated: CSVESPGQGNYGYTF.

The V gene is TRBV6-8, the J gene TRBJ2-7; 7 positions match TRBD2. J was trimmed by 6 bases and V by 10 bases; bases with no gene match: 12. The CDR3 has 13 residues. The germline CDR1 and CDR2 sequences are MNHGY and SAAAGT. As DNA, the CDR3 is TGTGCCACGCTGGGGGAGGGCCGGGGCGAGCAGTACGTC. As protein: CATLGEGRGEQYV.

The chain couples TRBV29-1 to TRBJ1-2; 9 bases match TRBD1. The CDR3 spans 18 residues. Germline CDR1 is SQVTM and CDR2 is ANQGSEA. Trimming at V came to 4 bases and at J to 0 bases, leaving 15 bases not matched to a gene. The CDR3 sequence: CSVVGRRTGELANYGYTF. DNA for the CDR3: TGCAGCGTTGTAGGCCGCCGGACAGGGGAATTAGCTAACTATGGCTACACCTTC.

V and J are TRBV19 and TRBJ2-1, with TRBD2 matching 9 bases. The CDR3 runs to 17 residues. V gave up 0 bases and J gave up 5 bases; unmatched junction bases: 8. Germline V CDR1 and CDR2: LNHDA, SQIVND (reference sequence). The CDR3 region is CASSIDPDLAGNNEQFF. The CDR3 region has the DNA TGTGCCAGTAGTATAGATCCGGATCTAGCGGGAAACAATGAGCAGTTCTTC.